Included here is one TCR beta chain sequence, with context. The germline CDR1 and CDR2 sequences are MGHRA and YSYEKL. The CDR3 has 13 amino acids. The V and J ends lost 3 bases and 6 bases, in that order; junction bases with no gene match: 2. The entry originates in a study of CD8 T cells in Susac syndrome. RNA totalling roughly 0.45 to 1 ug underwent reverse transcription with random hexamers. MiXCR, applied by TCRdb to the immunoSEQ multiplex PCR reads, yields one record per CDR3 protein. The repertoire holds about 300,000 distinct CDR3 sequences, about 88% seen once, with around 0.18% in the top ten.

V usage is TRBV4-1 and J usage is TRBJ2-1; 7 bases are a match to TRBD1. The sequence was obtained from a human donor with multiple sclerosis. Sequenced input: CD8+ T cells from PBMCs. In DNA form, the CDR3 reads TGCGCCAGCAGCCAGGGACAGCTCAATGAGCAGTTCTTC. The encoded protein is CASSQGQLNEQFF.